What follows are 32 T cell receptor beta chains derived from one specimen sequenced in a study of Ad26.COV2.S vaccination and SARS-CoV-2 variants. This table comes from immunoSEQ multiplex PCR, and its TCRdb copy is limited to in-frame clones, with some not included. Of roughly 300,000 clones in the sample, 75% to 90% were seen once. As for treatment: around 19 received Ad26.COV2.S at low or high dose, single or two shots; 5 received placebo; per-sample allocation not given. Day 63 after the first vaccine or placebo injection was the time point for sampling. The sequencing here drew on peripheral blood, taken in a trial of Ad26.COV2.S vaccine versus placebo. The receptor set was obtained from a person aged 18-65 years who received the Ad26.COV2.S COVID-19 vaccine or a placebo.

As to this clone: The same CDR3 is also encoded by other DNA sequences in this sample. The chain combines TRBV6-5 with TRBJ2-7; D remains unclear. The CDR3 loop spans 11 amino acids. Germline V lookup: CDR1 MNHEY, CDR2 SVGAGI. Trimming removed 0 bases from V and 6 bases from J, with 3 bases in between. CDR3 in DNA: TGTGCCAGCAGTTACTCAAGCGAGCAGTACTTC. This codes for CASSYSSEQYF.

This clone was found a few times. This chain joins TRBV6-1 and TRBJ1-2; 10 bases fit TRBD1. V was clipped by 2 bases and J by 2 bases; unmatched bases: 5. The CDR3 loop spans 16 amino acids. Germline CDR1 reads MNHNS; CDR2 reads SASEGT. The DNA for the CDR3 is TGTGCCAGCAGTGAATCGTGGGGACAGGGGAACTATGGCTACACCTTC. It is translated as CASSESWGQGNYGYTF.

This rearrangement joins TRBV5-4 to TRBJ1-2; TRBD1 matches at 7 bases. In germline, CDR1 is SGHNT, CDR2 YYREEE (reference sequence). The CDR3 loop spans 17 amino acids. J gave up 1 base and V 3 bases, and 12 bases lay outside the gene matches. CDR3 sequence (DNA): TGTGCCAGCAGCTACGACAGGGCGACTGGTGTTAACTATGGCTACACCTTC. The encoded protein is CASSYDRATGVNYGYTF.

V gene TRBV5-6 combines with J gene TRBJ2-2, with D unresolved. Germline values: CDR1 SGHDT, CDR2 YYEEEE. The CDR3 totals 12 residues. Between the trimmed V and J ends, which lost 3 bases and 7 bases, there was a span of 7 bases. The CDR3 DNA follows: TGTGCCAGCAGCTGGTCGGTCGGGGAGCTGTTTTTT. Residues: CASSWSVGELFF. The entire variable domain, with the rest obtained from reference TRBV5-6 and TRBJ2-2, is as follows: DAGVTQSPTHLIKTRGQQVTLRCSPKSGHDTVSWYQQALGQGPQFIFQYYEEEERQRGNFPDRFSGHQFPNYSSELNVNALLLGDSALYLCASSWSVGELFFGEGSRLTVL.

The CDR3 sequence is CAWSEQSGSNQPQHF. CDR3 nucleotide sequence: TGTGCCTGGAGTGAACAGTCCGGGAGCAATCAGCCCCAGCATTTT. The J gene is TRBJ1-5, the V gene TRBV30; no firm D call. V gave up 1 base and J gave up 1 base, with 11 bases separating them. Germline V lookup: CDR1 GTSNPN, CDR2 SVGIG (reference sequence). The CDR3 consists of 15 residues.

The gene calls are TRBV14 and TRBJ2-1, with 10 bases aligning to TRBD2. V lost 4 bases and J lost 9; bases outside the gene matches: 12. The CDR3 loop spans 16 amino acids. Germline V gives CDR1 SGHDN, CDR2 FVKESK. Here the CDR3 reads CASSPGPSGSGREQFF. The CDR3 DNA follows: TGTGCCAGCAGCCCCGGGCCTAGCGGGAGTGGGCGTGAGCAGTTCTTC.

V gene TRBV19 combines with J gene TRBJ1-5, with TRBD1 identical over 8 bases. Trimming removed 5 bases from V and 3 bases from J; junction bases left unmatched: 6. This CDR3 spans 15 amino acids. CDR1 and CDR2 (germline): LNHDA, SQIVND (reference sequence). The CDR3 loop is CASSRDRSYNQPQHF. CDR3 DNA: TGTGCCAGTAGTCGGGACAGGTCTTACAATCAGCCCCAGCATTTT.

The chain is built from TRBV7-8 and TRBJ1-4, with 8 bases fitting TRBD1. The V and J ends lost 6 bases and 7 bases, in that order; junction bases with no gene match: 7. The CDR3 spans 14 residues. CDR1 SGHVS and CDR2 FQNEAQ come from the germline V gene. The CDR3 nucleotides are TGTGCCAGCAGTCTGACAGGGGTGCGTGAAAAACTGTTTTTT. Translating gives CASSLTGVREKLFF.

The chain links TRBV2 to TRBJ1-1; no definite D call. Germline V gene sequence: CDR1 SNHLY, CDR2 FYNNEI. V lost 2 bases and J lost 5, with 12 bases in between. The CDR3 runs 14 residues. This CDR3 reads CASSESLFRTEAFF. Written as DNA, the CDR3 is TGTGCCAGCAGTGAATCGTTGTTTCGAACTGAAGCTTTCTTT.

V and J are TRBV30 and TRBJ2-5, with D possibly being TRBD1 (6 bases). The V gene lost 1 base and the J gene lost 1 base, with 16 bases spanning the gap. Germline CDR1 reads GTSNPN; CDR2 reads SVGIG (reference sequence). The CDR3 totals 16 residues. CDR3 sequence (DNA): TGTGCCTGGAGTGGGCCCATCGGACAGCCCCAAGAGACCCAGTACTTC. Translation gives CAWSGPIGQPQETQYF.

This clone appeared a single time. The chain carries TRBV5-1 and TRBJ1-6, with D possibly TRBD1 on 6 matching bases. Trimming cost V 5 bases and J 7 bases, with 16 bases left between them. Germline values: CDR1 SGHRS, CDR2 YFSETQ. This CDR3 is built from 15 residues. CDR3 residues: CASRDSVIGNSPLHF. CDR3 nucleotide sequence: TGCGCCAGCAGGGACAGCGTCATAGGCAATTCACCCCTCCACTTT. The variable domain in full, with the rest retrieved from reference TRBV5-1 and TRBJ1-6, is KAGVTQTPRYLIKTRGQQVTLSCSPISGHRSVSWYQQTPGQGLQFLFEYFSETQRNKGNFPGRFSGRQFSNSRSEMNVSTLELGDSALYLCASRDSVIGNSPLHFGNGTRLTVT.

This clone was seen a single time. The chain is built from TRBV11-2 and TRBJ2-5; 7 bases are a match to TRBD1. Trimming at V came to 5 bases and at J to 8 bases, leaving 11 bases not matched to a gene. CDR3 size: 14 residues. Per germline, CDR1 SGHAT and CDR2 FQNNGV. CDR3 bases: TGTGCCAGCAGCCCTGACAGGGCCCAACTAACCCAGTACTTC. Translating gives CASSPDRAQLTQYF.

The CDR3 protein is CASSYSTFKTGSGNTIYF. The CDR3 DNA sequence: TGTGCCAGCAGTTACTCGACATTCAAGACGGGTTCTGGAAACACCATATATTTT. The rearrangement links TRBV6-2 or TRBV6-3 to TRBJ1-3; D unresolved. Trimming shortened V by 0 bases and J by 1 base, and 16 bases separated the two germline ends. Per the germline V gene, CDR1 is MNHEY and CDR2 is SVGEGT. This CDR3 has 18 residues.

The chain recombines TRBV6-5 with TRBJ1-1; the D gene is possibly TRBD1 (5 bases). Germline V gene sequence: CDR1 MNHEY, CDR2 SVGAGI. Trimming took 7 bases from V and 1 from J, leaving 16 bases between them. This CDR3 contains 15 residues. CDR3 residues: CASKIMGTANTEAFF. The CDR3 nucleotides read TGTGCCAGCAAAATTATGGGGACGGCGAACACTGAAGCTTTCTTT.

The chain couples TRBV5-4 to TRBJ2-1, with D unclear. Germline-derived CDR1 and CDR2 are SGHNT and YYREEE (reference sequence). This CDR3 has 13 amino acids. Trimming left V 0 bases short and J 15 bases short, with 16 bases between. The CDR3 region has the DNA TGTGCCAGCAGCTTGGATAGGACCCCCCGTCCGTTCTTC. Translation gives CASSLDRTPRPFF.

The chain links TRBV7-3 to TRBJ2-7; D is unclear. The CDR3 loop spans 13 amino acids. V lost 5 bases to trimming and J lost 5 bases, with 13 bases between them. Looked up from germline, CDR1 is SGHTA and CDR2 is FQGTGA. DNA for the CDR3: TGTGCCAGCAGCGTACTTGGGTCTAACGAGCAGTACTTC. It specifies CASSVLGSNEQYF.

The V call is TRBV4-1, the J call TRBJ2-5; D is unclear. The CDR3 has 14 amino acids. The V gene lost 0 bases and the J gene lost 0 bases, with 5 bases spanning the gap. CDR1 is MGHRA, CDR2 YSYEKL, per germline. The CDR3 region is CASSQEWDQETQYF. The CDR3 nucleotides read TGCGCCAGCAGCCAAGAATGGGACCAAGAGACCCAGTACTTC.

V usage is TRBV24-1 and J usage is TRBJ2-7, with a tentative D call TRBD2 (6 bases). The germline gives CDR1 KGHDR, CDR2 SFDVKD. Trimming stripped 3 bases from V and 8 bases from J, with 13 bases between. The CDR3 runs to 13 residues. CDR3 region: CATSDAARGQQYF. The CDR3 DNA reads as TGTGCCACCAGTGATGCCGCGCGGGGCCAGCAGTACTTC.

V is TRBV2 and J is TRBJ1-2; tentatively, D is TRBD1 (5 bases). The CDR3 covers 16 residues. Germline CDR1 SNHLY, CDR2 FYNNEI. With 2 bases removed from V and 5 bases from J, the gap between germline ends came to 18 bases. This CDR3 reads CASSETGTAVGYGYTF. The CDR3, as DNA: TGTGCCAGCAGTGAAACCGGGACCGCGGTTGGATATGGCTACACCTTC.

This rearrangement joins TRBV19 to TRBJ2-6, with D tentatively TRBD1 or TRBD2 (5 bases each). Germline values: CDR1 LNHDA, CDR2 SQIVND (reference sequence). The CDR3 has 13 amino acids. The V gene lost 7 bases and the J gene lost 4 bases, with 8 bases spanning the gap. CDR3 DNA: TGTGCCAGTAAAGGGACCGGGGCCAACGTCCTGACTTTC. Translation: CASKGTGANVLTF.

The J gene is TRBJ2-7, the V gene TRBV7-2; D gene unclear. Looked up from germline, CDR1 is SGHTA and CDR2 is FQGNSA. The V end was cut by 2 bases, the J end by 4 bases, with 3 bases between. The CDR3 sequence is 11 residues long. The CDR3 coding sequence is TGTGCCAGCAGCTTATATTACGAGCAGTACTTC. Amino acids: CASSLYYEQYF.

The chain combines TRBV11-2 with TRBJ1-6; D gene unclear. Looked up from germline, CDR1 is SGHAT and CDR2 is FQNNGV. Between the trimmed V and J ends, which lost 3 bases and 9 bases, there was a span of 12 bases. This CDR3 contains 14 residues. The DNA of the CDR3 is TGTGCCAGCAGCTTTGGCAGCGGGGTTTCACCCCTCCACTTT. Its protein is CASSFGSGVSPLHF.

The rearrangement links TRBV6-6 to TRBJ2-3; TRBD2 matches at 10 bases. V was clipped by 7 bases and J by 3 bases; unmatched bases: 10. From germline, CDR1 is MNHNY and CDR2 SVGAGI (reference sequence). The CDR3 consists of 16 residues. The CDR3 here is CASTDGLAVGTDTQYF. The CDR3 DNA is TGTGCCAGCACCGACGGACTAGCGGTTGGAACAGATACGCAGTATTTT.

The J gene is TRBJ2-5, the V gene TRBV5-4, with D unclear. Germline-derived CDR1 and CDR2 are SGHNT and YYREEE (reference sequence). The CDR3 is 13 residues long. V was pared by 4 bases and J by 1 base, with 8 bases between. The CDR3: CASSLPAQETQYF. The CDR3 DNA reads as TGTGCCAGCAGCCTCCCCGCCCAAGAGACCCAGTACTTC.

V gene TRBV9 combines with J gene TRBJ2-7, with TRBD1 identical over 11 bases. Per germline, CDR1 SGDLS and CDR2 YYNGEE. This CDR3 has 18 amino acids. V dropped 4 bases and J dropped 2; count of bases not matched to a gene: 14. The CDR3 here is CASSLRALPGQGAYEQYF. The CDR3 nucleotides are TGTGCCAGCAGCCTTCGCGCCCTACCGGGACAGGGGGCCTACGAGCAGTACTTC.

The chain combines TRBV7-2 with TRBJ2-5; TRBD1 matches 10 bases. J lost 5 bases, V lost 4 bases, and 1 base had no gene match. The CDR3 consists of 13 residues. Germline CDR1 SGHTA, CDR2 FQGNSA. This CDR3 reads CASSWDRGETQYF. The CDR3 bases are TGTGCCAGCAGCTGGGACAGGGGTGAGACCCAGTACTTC.

The rearrangement uses TRBV7-2 and TRBJ1-5; the D gene is possibly TRBD1 (6 bases). CDR3 length: 14 residues. V lost 5 bases and J 5 bases, leaving 13 bases between the germline ends. Germline V gives CDR1 SGHTA, CDR2 FQGNSA. In DNA, the CDR3 is TGTGCCAGCAGCCTGGACAGCCTTTATCAGCCCCAGCATTTT. Translation gives CASSLDSLYQPQHF.

This clone was picked up one time. The CDR3 is CASSEAHNNEKLFF. CDR3 DNA: TGTGCCAGCAGTGAAGCGCACAATAATGAAAAACTGTTTTTT. The rearrangement joins TRBV6-1 to TRBJ1-4; D not resolved. The CDR3 extends over 14 amino acids. V gave up 0 bases and J gave up 4 bases, with 6 bases separating them. Germline V gene sequence: CDR1 MNHNS, CDR2 SASEGT.

The chain's CDR3 is CASSLSSGSLLNTEAFF. The CDR3 DNA follows: TGTGCCAGCAGCTTAAGTAGTGGCAGTCTTTTGAACACTGAAGCTTTCTTT. The rearrangement links TRBV7-8 to TRBJ1-1; no firm D call. V lost 2 bases to trimming and J lost 0 bases, with 16 bases between them. The CDR3 spans 17 residues. The germline gives CDR1 SGHVS, CDR2 FQNEAQ.

The V call is TRBV7-2, the J call TRBJ1-2; D is ambiguous. Germline loops: CDR1 SGHTA, CDR2 FQGNSA. The CDR3 has 17 amino acids. Trimming cost V 2 bases and J 7 bases, with 23 bases left between them. The CDR3 region has the DNA TGTGCCAGCAGCTTATATGTCGGGAGGGAACTAGATGGTGGCTACACCTTC. Its translation: CASSLYVGRELDGGYTF.

V usage is TRBV6-1 and J usage is TRBJ1-1; D is uncertain. The V and J ends lost 2 bases and 0 bases respectively, with 7 bases between them. CDR1 MNHNS and CDR2 SASEGT come from the germline V gene. The CDR3 is 14 amino acids. This chain's CDR3 is CASSERTLNTEAFF. Here the CDR3 DNA reads TGTGCCAGCAGTGAACGGACGCTGAACACTGAAGCTTTCTTT.

The J gene is TRBJ2-7, the V gene TRBV4-2; 9 bases line up with TRBD1. Looked up from germline, CDR1 is LGHNA and CDR2 is YNFKEQ. The CDR3 runs to 15 residues. Losses at the gene ends were 1 base for V and 2 bases for J; bases not matched to a gene: 3. The CDR3 region is CASSQGTGVAYEQYF. Written as DNA, the CDR3 is TGTGCCAGCAGCCAAGGGACAGGGGTCGCCTACGAGCAGTACTTC.